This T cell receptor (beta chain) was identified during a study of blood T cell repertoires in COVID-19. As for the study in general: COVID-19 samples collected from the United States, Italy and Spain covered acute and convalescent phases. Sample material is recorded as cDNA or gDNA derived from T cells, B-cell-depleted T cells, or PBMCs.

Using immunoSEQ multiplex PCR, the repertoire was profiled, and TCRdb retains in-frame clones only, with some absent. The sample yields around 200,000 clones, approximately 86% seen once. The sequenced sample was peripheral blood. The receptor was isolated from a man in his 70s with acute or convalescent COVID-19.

The CDR3 reads CASSLGQGFTDTQYF. CDR3 bases: TGTGCCAGCAGTTTAGGGCAGGGTTTCACAGATACGCAGTATTTT. The gene calls are TRBV28 and TRBJ2-3, with D possibly matching TRBD1 (5 bases). Germline lookup yields CDR1 MDHEN and CDR2 SYDVKM. This CDR3 contains 15 residues. V was trimmed by 2 bases and J by 2 bases, leaving 11 bases between them.